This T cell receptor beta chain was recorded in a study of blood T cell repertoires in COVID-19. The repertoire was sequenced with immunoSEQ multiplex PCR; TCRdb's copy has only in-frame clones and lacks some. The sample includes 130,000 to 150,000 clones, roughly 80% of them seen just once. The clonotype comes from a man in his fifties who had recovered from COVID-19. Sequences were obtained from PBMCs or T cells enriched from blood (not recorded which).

The CDR3 reads CASSQTGGSYNSPLHF. The CDR3 DNA follows: TGTGCCAGCAGCCAAACAGGGGGCTCCTATAATTCACCCCTCCACTTT. The chain employs TRBV14 and TRBJ1-6; 8 nucleotides agree with TRBD1. The CDR3 is 16 residues long. Germline lookup yields CDR1 SGHDN and CDR2 FVKESK. V dropped 2 bases and J dropped 0; count of bases not matched to a gene: 0.